Presented here are 6 T cell receptor beta chains from one specimen sequenced in a study of technical replicates of blood from several donors (dated by TCRdb to between 2016 and 2019). Libraries were constructed by the immunoSEQ multiplex PCR assay. TCRdb limited this immuneACCESS table to in-frame rearrangements with V and J called. A share of clones is missing; checked studies link under half to unresolved V genes, and the rest is unexplained. The sample records roughly 92,000 clones, 90% to 95% of which are singletons. The top ten clonotypes cover 0.34% of the sample. The material sequenced was T cells isolated from PBMCs. The receptors were sampled from a human donor in good health.

The CDR3 sequence is CASSGRGSSYEQYF. In DNA, the CDR3 is TGTGCCAGCAGCGGCAGGGGCTCCTCCTACGAGCAGTACTTC. The rearrangement joins TRBV11-3 to TRBJ2-7, with D possibly being TRBD1 (6 bases). The CDR3 consists of 14 residues. V lost 5 bases to trimming and J lost 0 bases, with 11 bases between them. Germline loops: CDR1 SGHNT, CDR2 YENEEA.

This clone came up once. The V call is TRBV15, the J call TRBJ1-3, with D perhaps TRBD1 (6 bases). CDR1 and CDR2 (germline): LNHNV, YYDKDF (reference sequence). Trimming took 7 bases from V and 4 from J, leaving 11 bases between them. The length of the CDR3 is 13 residues. CDR3: CATTQGPGNTIYF. The CDR3 DNA is TGTGCCACCACCCAGGGGCCCGGAAACACCATATATTTT.

The CDR3 DNA sequence: TGTGCCAGCAGCGCACACAGGGTTGTAGGCACAGATACGCAGTATTTT. Its translation: CASSAHRVVGTDTQYF. The chain joins TRBV11-2 to TRBJ2-3; TRBD1 is a possible D gene (6 bases). CDR1 SGHAT and CDR2 FQNNGV come from the germline V gene. The CDR3 is made up of 16 amino acids. V lost 5 bases, J lost 1 base, and 16 bases lay in between.

V gene TRBV10-3 combines with J gene TRBJ1-3; TRBD1 agrees at 9 bases. This CDR3 is 12 amino acids long. The V and J ends lost 8 bases and 8 bases, in that order; junction bases with no gene match: 4. CDR1 and CDR2 (germline): ENHRY, SYGVKD. The CDR3 protein is CAIRDRVDTIYF. CDR3 bases: TGTGCCATCCGGGACAGGGTAGACACCATATATTTT.

V is TRBV7-9 and J is TRBJ1-4; 8 bases line up with TRBD1. Per germline, CDR1 SEHNR and CDR2 FQNEAQ (reference sequence). The CDR3 has 14 residues. V shed 11 bases and J 0 bases; nucleotides not matched to a gene: 5. This chain's CDR3 is CAGSQGATNEKLFF. Here the CDR3 DNA reads TGTGCCGGATCACAGGGGGCAACTAATGAAAAACTGTTTTTT.

The table lists this clone with a count of one. The CDR3 region is CASSLTLSYEQYF. Written as DNA, the CDR3 is TGTGCCAGCAGTTTGACACTTTCCTACGAGCAGTACTTC. The V call is TRBV27, the J call TRBJ2-7, with no clear D. The CDR3 extends over 13 amino acids. CDR1 MNHEY and CDR2 SMNVEV come from the germline V gene (reference sequence). The V gene lost 3 bases and the J gene lost 1 base, with 7 bases spanning the gap.